This T cell receptor (beta chain) was recorded in a study of blood T cell repertoires in COVID-19. The overall study: COVID-19 samples collected from the United States, Italy and Spain covered acute and convalescent phases.

TCRdb keeps only in-frame clones here, not all; method: immunoSEQ multiplex PCR. This sample has 250,000 to 300,000 clones, with 90% found just once. V was trimmed by 2 bases and J by 3 bases, leaving 10 bases between them. The CDR3 runs to 14 residues. Germline V gives CDR1 LNHDA, CDR2 SQIVND (reference sequence). Participant-given clinical history determined each cohort assignment. The source is a woman aged 25 to 45 who had recovered from COVID-19. Sequencing input: PBMCs or T cells enriched from blood (not recorded which). The chain couples TRBV19 to TRBJ1-2, with no clear D. CDR3 loop: CASSIWRNYYGYTF. The CDR3 region has the DNA TGTGCCAGTAGTATATGGCGGAACTACTATGGCTACACCTTC.